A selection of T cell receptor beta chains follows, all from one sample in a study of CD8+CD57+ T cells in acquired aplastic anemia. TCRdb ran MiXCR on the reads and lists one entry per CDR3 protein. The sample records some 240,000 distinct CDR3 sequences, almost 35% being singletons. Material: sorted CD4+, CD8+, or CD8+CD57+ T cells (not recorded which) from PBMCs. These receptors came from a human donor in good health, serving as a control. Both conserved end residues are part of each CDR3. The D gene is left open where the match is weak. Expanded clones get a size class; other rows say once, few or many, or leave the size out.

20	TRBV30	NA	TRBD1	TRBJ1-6	CAWSVSMVLGDRDSDSPLHF	TGTGCCTGGAGTGTATCGATGGTCCTGGGGGACAGGGACTCAGATTCACCCCTCCACTTT
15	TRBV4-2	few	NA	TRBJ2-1	CASSQDQGQHNEQFF	TGTGCCAGCAGCCAGGACCAAGGACAGCACAATGAGCAGTTCTTC
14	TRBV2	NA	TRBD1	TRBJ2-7	CASSARQGAGEQYF	TGTGCCAGCAGCGCTAGACAGGGGGCTGGCGAGCAGTACTTC
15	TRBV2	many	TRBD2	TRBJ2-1	CASSPLAGGYNEQFF	TGTGCCAGCAGTCCACTAGCGGGAGGGTACAATGAGCAGTTCTTC
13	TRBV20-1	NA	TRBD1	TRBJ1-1	CSAWTGKITEAFF	TGCAGTGCCTGGACAGGGAAGATCACTGAAGCTTTCTTT
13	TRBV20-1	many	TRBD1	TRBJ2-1	CSARDPDRNQQFF	TGCAGTGCTAGAGACCCGGACAGGAATCAGCAGTTCTTC
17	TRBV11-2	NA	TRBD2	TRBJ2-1	CASSYLGLAGGLWEQFF	TGTGCCAGCAGTTACCTGGGACTAGCGGGAGGGCTTTGGGAGCAGTTCTTC
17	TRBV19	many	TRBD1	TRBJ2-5	CASSTANRGAYQETQYF	TGTGCCAGTAGTACAGCAAACAGGGGAGCGTACCAAGAGACCCAGTACTTC
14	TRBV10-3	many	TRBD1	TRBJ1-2	CAISESPGGAGSTF	TGTGCCATCAGTGAATCCCCAGGGGGGGCCGGTTCCACCTTC
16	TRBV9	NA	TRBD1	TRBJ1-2	CASSVGGTGLNYGYTF	TGTGCCAGCAGCGTAGGGGGGACAGGGTTAAACTATGGCTACACCTTC
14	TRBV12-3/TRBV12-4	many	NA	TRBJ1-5	CASSHGTSNQPQHF	TGTGCCAGCAGTCACGGGACAAGCAATCAGCCCCAGCATTTT
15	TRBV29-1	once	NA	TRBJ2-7	CSVEVTGLGVDEQYF	TGCAGCGTTGAGGTTACGGGACTGGGGGTCGACGAGCAGTACTTC
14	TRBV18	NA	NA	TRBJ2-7	CASSPAPGSYEQYF	TGTGCCAGCTCACCAGCGCCGGGCTCCTACGAGCAGTACTTC
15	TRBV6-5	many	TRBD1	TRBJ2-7	CASSWGGQGIYEQYF	TGTGCCAGCAGTTGGGGTGGACAGGGAATCTACGAGCAGTACTTC
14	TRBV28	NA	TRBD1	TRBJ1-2	CASRGQADGYGYTF	TGTGCCAGCAGGGGACAGGCCGACGGCTATGGCTACACCTTC
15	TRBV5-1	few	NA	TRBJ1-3	CASSLDTGAGNTIYF	TGCGCCAGCAGCTTGGATACAGGCGCTGGAAACACCATATATTTT
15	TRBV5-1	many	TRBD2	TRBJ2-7	CASSSPSGGGDEQYF	TGCGCCAGCAGCTCCCCTAGCGGGGGGGGGGACGAGCAGTACTTC
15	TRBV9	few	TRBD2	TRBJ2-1	CASSSGLAGANEQFF	TGTGCCAGCAGCTCAGGACTAGCGGGGGCTAATGAGCAGTTCTTC
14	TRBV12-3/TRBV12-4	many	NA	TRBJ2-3	CASSFGSSTDTQYF	TGTGCCAGCAGTTTCGGTTCTAGCACAGATACGCAGTATTTT
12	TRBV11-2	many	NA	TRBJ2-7	CASSPPAPEQYF	TGTGCCAGCAGCCCTCCGGCCCCCGAGCAGTACTTC
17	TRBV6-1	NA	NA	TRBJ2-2	CASSLVVGGPNTGELFF	TGTGCCAGCAGCCTGGTTGTCGGAGGGCCGAACACCGGGGAGCTGTTTTTT
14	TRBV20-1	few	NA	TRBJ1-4	CSARAGGTNEKLFF	TGCAGTGCTAGAGCGGGAGGAACTAATGAAAAACTGTTTTTT
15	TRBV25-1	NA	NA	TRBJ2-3	CASSKYREETDTQYF	TGTGCCAGCTCAAAGTACAGGGAGGAGACAGATACGCAGTATTTT
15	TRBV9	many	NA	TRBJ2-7	CASSVDPGGVYEQYF	TGTGCCAGCAGCGTAGATCCCGGAGGGGTTTACGAGCAGTACTTC
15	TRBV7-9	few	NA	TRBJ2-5	CASSPGDRNQETQCF	TGTGCCAGCAGCCCTGGCGACAGGAACCAAGAGACCCAGTGCTTC
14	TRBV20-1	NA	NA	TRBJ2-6	CSAAHSSGASVLTF	TGCAGTGCAGCACACAGCTCTGGGGCCAGCGTCCTGACTTTC
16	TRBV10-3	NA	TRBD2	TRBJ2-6	CAISAGLAGGANVLTF	TGTGCCATCAGTGCGGGACTAGCGGGAGGGGCCAACGTCCTGACTTTC
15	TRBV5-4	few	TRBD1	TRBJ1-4	CASSWGDSRNEKLFF	TGTGCCAGCAGCTGGGGGGACAGCCGGAATGAAAAACTGTTTTTT
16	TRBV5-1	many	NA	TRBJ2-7	CASSLAGGTSLYEQYF	TGCGCCAGCAGCTTGGCCGGGGGGACATCGCTCTACGAGCAGTACTTC
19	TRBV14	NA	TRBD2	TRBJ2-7	CASSQGFSGLAGFSYEQYF	TGTGCCAGCAGCCAAGGATTCTCCGGACTAGCGGGGTTCTCCTACGAGCAGTACTTC
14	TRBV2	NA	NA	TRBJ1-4	CASSGGRAVEKLFF	TGTGCCAGCAGTGGAGGCAGAGCCGTTGAAAAACTGTTTTTT
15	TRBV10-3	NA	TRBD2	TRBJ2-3	CAISERGGHTDTQYF	TGTGCCATCAGTGAGCGGGGGGGCCACACAGATACGCAGTATTTT
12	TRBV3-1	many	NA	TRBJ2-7	CASSHRDYEQYF	TGTGCCAGCAGCCACCGGGACTACGAGCAGTACTTC
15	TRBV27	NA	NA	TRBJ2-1	CASSFQGPRYNGQFF	TGTGCCAGCAGTTTTCAGGGGCCGCGGTACAATGGGCAGTTCTTC
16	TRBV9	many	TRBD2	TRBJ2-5	CASSVGVAGSGETQYF	TGTGCCAGCAGCGTAGGGGTAGCGGGGTCAGGAGAGACCCAGTACTTC
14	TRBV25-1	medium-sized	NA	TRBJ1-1	CASSEFGKHTEAFF	TGTGCCAGCAGTGAATTTGGGAAGCACACTGAAGCTTTCTTT
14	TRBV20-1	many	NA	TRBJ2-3	CSATDPRGSDTQYF	TGCAGTGCGACGGACCCGCGGGGCTCAGATACGCAGTATTTT
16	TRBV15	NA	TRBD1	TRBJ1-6	CATSRVPGQNNSPLHF	TGTGCCACCAGCAGAGTTCCGGGACAGAATAATTCACCCCTCCACTTT
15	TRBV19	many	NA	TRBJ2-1	CASSLSSGSYNEQFF	TGTGCCAGTAGTCTCAGCAGCGGGTCCTACAATGAGCAGTTCTTC
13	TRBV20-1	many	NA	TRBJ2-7	CSAGGRENYEQYF	TGCAGTGCTGGGGGGCGGGAGAACTACGAGCAGTACTTC
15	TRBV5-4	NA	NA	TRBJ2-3	CASSLEVLQSDTQYF	TGTGCCAGCAGCTTGGAGGTCCTCCAGTCAGATACGCAGTATTTT
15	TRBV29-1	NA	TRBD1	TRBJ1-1	CSVRDSIIGNTEAFF	TGCAGCGTTCGGGACAGCATCATTGGAAACACTGAAGCTTTCTTT